The entry that follows covers one T cell receptor beta chain sequence. Antigen specificity is unknown. Autoimmune disease history or systemic immunosuppression led to patients being barred. V was clipped by 5 bases and J by 3 bases, with 13 bases between them. The CDR3 spans 14 residues. The germline CDR1 and CDR2 sequences are MNHEY and SMNVEV (reference sequence). Sequencing used immunoSEQ multiplex PCR; TCRdb keeps in-frame clones, though not all of them. Found here are nearly 80,000 clones, roughly 94% of them singletons; the top ten hold roughly 9.8%. This sample was taken from a study of OX40 agonist ivuxolimab in advanced cancers. Study-level results: CD4+ and CD8+ blood T cells expanded clonally by week 6 at 0.1 to 3.0 mg/kg. Some of the lowest clonal expansion was seen in partial responders at 0.1-3.0 mg/kg. Also showing low normalized T-cell clonal expansion were some of the nonresponders.

This TCR derives from an adult with an advanced solid tumor such as melanoma, head and neck, liver or kidney cancer. The chain has TRBV27 and TRBJ1-1; the D is unclear. The specimen comprised CD4+ or CD8+ T cells sorted from blood, sampled in a trial of the OX40 agonist ivuxolimab. The chain's CDR3 is CASSLQVGDTEAFF. The DNA for the CDR3 is TGTGCCAGCAGTCTCCAGGTGGGAGACACTGAAGCTTTCTTT.